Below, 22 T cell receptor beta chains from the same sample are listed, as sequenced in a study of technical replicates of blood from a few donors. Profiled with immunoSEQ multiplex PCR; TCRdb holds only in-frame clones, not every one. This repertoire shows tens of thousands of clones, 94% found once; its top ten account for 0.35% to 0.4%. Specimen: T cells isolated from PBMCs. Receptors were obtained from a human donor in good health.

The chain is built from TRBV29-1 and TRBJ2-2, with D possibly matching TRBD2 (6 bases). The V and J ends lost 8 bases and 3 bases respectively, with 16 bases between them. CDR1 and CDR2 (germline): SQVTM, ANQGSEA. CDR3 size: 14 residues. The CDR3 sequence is CSPSGWGDTGELFF. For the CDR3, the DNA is TGCAGCCCCAGTGGTTGGGGGGACACCGGGGAGCTGTTTTTT.

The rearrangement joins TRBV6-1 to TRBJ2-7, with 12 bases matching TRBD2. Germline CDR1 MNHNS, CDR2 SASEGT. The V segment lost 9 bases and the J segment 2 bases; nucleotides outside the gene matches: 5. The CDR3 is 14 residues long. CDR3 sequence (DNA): TGTGCCAGTCAGCTAGCGGGAGGGCCCTACGAGCAGTACTTC. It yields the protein CASQLAGGPYEQYF.

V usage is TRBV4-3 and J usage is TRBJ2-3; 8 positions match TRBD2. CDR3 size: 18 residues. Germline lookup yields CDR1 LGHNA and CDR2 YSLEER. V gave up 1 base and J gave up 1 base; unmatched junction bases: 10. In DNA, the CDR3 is TGCGCCAGCAGCCAAGTCCTCTTTGCGGGAGGAGGCACAGATACGCAGTATTTT. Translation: CASSQVLFAGGGTDTQYF.

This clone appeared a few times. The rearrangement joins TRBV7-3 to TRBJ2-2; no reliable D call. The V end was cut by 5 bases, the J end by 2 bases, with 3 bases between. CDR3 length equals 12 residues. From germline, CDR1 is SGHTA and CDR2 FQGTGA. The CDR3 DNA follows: TGTGCCAGCAGCCGTAACACCGGGGAGCTGTTTTTT. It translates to CASSRNTGELFF.

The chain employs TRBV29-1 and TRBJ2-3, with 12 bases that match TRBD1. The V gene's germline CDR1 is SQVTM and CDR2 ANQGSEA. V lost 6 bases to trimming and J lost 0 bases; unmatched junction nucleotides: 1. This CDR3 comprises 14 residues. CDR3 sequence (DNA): TGCAGCGTGGGACAGGGGGCTAGCACAGATACGCAGTATTTT. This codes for CSVGQGASTDTQYF.

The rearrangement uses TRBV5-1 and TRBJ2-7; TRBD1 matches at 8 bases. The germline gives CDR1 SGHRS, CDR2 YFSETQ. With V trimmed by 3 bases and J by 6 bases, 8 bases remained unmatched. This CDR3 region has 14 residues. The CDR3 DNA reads TGCGCCAGCAGCTGGGGACAGGCCAGCCGCGAGCAGTACTTC. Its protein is CASSWGQASREQYF.

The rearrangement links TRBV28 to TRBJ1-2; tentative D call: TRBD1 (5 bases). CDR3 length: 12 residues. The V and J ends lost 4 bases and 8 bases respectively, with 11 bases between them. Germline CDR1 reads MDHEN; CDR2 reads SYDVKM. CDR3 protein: CASSYRGKGYTF. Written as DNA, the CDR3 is TGTGCCAGCAGTTACCGGGGGAAGGGCTACACCTTC.

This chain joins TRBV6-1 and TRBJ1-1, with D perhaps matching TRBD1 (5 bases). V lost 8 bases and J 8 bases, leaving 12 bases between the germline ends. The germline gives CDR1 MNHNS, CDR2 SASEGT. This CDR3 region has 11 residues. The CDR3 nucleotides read TGTGCCAGCCTCCATGGGGGGGAAGCTTTCTTT. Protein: CASLHGGEAFF.

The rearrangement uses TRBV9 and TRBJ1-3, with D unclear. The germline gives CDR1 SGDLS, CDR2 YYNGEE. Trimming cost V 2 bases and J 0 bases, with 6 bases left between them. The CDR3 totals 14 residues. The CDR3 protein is CASSVTGSGNTIYF. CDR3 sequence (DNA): TGTGCCAGCAGCGTGACTGGCTCTGGAAACACCATATATTTT.

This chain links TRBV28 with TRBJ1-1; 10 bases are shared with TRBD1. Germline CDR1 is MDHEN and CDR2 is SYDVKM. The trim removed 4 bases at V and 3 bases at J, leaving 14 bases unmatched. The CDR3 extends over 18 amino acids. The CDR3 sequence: CASSSKLGTGERDTEAFF. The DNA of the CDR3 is TGTGCCAGCAGTTCTAAGTTAGGGACAGGGGAGAGGGACACTGAAGCTTTCTTT. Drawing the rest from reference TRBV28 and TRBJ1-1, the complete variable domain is DVKVTQSSRYLVKRTGEKVFLECVQDMDHENMFWYRQDPGLGLRLIYFSYDVKMKEKGDIPEGYSVSREKKERFSLILESASTNQTSMYLCASSSKLGTGERDTEAFFGQGTRLTVV.

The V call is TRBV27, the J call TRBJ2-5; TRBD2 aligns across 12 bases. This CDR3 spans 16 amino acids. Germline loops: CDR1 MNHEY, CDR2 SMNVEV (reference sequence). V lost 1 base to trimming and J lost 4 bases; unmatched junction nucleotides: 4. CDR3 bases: TGTGCCAGCAGTTTATTACTAGCGGGAGGCCCAGAGACCCAGTACTTC. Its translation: CASSLLLAGGPETQYF.

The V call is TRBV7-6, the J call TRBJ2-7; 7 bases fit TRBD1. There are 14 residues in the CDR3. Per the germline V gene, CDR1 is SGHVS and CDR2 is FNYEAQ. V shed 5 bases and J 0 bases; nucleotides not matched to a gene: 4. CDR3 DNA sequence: TGTGCCAGCAGCGAGAGGGACAGCTCCTACGAGCAGTACTTC. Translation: CASSERDSSYEQYF.

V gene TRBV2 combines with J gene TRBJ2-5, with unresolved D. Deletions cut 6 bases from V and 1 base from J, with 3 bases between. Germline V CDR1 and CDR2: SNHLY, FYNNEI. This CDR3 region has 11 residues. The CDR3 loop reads CASSFQETQYF. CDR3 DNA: TGTGCCAGCAGCTTCCAAGAGACCCAGTACTTC. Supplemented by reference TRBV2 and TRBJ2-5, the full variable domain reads EPEVTQTPSHQVTQMGQEVILRCVPISNHLYFYWYRQILGQKVEFLVSFYNNEISEKSEIFDDQFSVERPDGSNFTLKIRSTKLEDSAMYFCASSFQETQYFGPGTRLLVL.

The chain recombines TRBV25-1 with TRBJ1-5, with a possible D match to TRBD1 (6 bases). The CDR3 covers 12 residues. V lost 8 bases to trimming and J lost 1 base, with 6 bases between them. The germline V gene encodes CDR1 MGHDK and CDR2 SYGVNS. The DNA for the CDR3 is TGTGCCAGCGGACAGAGCAATCAGCCCCAGCATTTT. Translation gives CASGQSNQPQHF.

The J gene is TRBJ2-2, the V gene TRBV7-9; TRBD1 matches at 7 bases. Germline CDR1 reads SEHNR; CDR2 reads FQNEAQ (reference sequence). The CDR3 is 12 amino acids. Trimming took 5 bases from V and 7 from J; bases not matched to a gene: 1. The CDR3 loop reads CASSQGDGELFF. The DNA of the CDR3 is TGTGCCAGCAGCCAGGGGGACGGGGAGCTGTTTTTT.

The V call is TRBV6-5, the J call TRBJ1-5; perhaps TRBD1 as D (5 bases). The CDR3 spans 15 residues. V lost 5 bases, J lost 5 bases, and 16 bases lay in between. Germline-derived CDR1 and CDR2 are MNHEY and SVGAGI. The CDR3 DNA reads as TGTGCCAGCAGTAAAGTTGACAGCCCTTATCAGCCCCAGCATTTT. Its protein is CASSKVDSPYQPQHF.

The CDR3 protein is CASSPRLASYEQYF. The CDR3 DNA reads TGTGCCAGCAGCCCAAGACTAGCGAGCTACGAGCAGTACTTC. The rearrangement joins TRBV6-1 to TRBJ2-7; 8 bases align to TRBD2. V trimming: 6 bases; J trimming: 3 bases; junction bases outside the gene matches: 7. CDR1 is MNHNS, CDR2 SASEGT, per germline. The CDR3 runs to 14 residues.

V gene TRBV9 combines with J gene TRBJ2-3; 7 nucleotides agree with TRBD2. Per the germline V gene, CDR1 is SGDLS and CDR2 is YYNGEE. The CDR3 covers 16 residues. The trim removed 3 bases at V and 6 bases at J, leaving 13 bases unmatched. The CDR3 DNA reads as TGTGCCAGCAGCGCGGGTACGGCGGGAGTTTGGGATACGCAGTATTTT. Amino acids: CASSAGTAGVWDTQYF.

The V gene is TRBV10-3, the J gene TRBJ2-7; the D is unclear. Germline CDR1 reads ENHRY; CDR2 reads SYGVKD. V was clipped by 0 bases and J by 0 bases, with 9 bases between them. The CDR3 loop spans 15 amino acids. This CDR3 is CAISESTQSSYEQYF. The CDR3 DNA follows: TGTGCCATCAGTGAGTCCACACAGTCCTCCTACGAGCAGTACTTC.

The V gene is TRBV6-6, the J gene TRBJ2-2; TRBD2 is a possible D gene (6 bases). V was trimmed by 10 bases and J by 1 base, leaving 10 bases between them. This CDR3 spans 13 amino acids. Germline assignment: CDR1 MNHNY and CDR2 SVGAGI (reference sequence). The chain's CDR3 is CATVAVNTGELFF. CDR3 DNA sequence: TGTGCCACAGTAGCGGTGAACACCGGGGAGCTGTTTTTT.

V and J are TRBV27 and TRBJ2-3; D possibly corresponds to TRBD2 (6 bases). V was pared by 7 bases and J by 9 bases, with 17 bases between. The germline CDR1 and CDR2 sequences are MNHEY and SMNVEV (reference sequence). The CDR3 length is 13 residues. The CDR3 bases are TGTGCCAGCACAGGTAGCGGTTCCCTCACGCAGTATTTT. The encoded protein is CASTGSGSLTQYF.

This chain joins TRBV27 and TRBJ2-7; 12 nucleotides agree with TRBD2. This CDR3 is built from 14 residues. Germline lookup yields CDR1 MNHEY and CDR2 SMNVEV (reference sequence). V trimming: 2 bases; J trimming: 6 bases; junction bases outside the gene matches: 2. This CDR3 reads CASSLLAGGPEQYF. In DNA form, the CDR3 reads TGTGCCAGCAGTTTACTAGCGGGAGGGCCCGAGCAGTACTTC.